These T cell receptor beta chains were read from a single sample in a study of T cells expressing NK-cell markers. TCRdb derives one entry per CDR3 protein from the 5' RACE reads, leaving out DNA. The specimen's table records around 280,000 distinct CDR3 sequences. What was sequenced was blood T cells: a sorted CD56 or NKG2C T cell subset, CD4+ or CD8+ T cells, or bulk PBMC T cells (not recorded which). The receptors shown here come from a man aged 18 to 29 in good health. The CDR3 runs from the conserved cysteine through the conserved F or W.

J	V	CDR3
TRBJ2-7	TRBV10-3	CAISTNTGSSYEQYF
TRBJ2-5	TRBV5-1	CASSLGGSQETQYF
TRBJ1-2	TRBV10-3	CAIAVTGGYGYTF
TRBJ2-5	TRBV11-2	CASSSLGEDQETQYF
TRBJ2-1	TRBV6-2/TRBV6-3	CASSYSPGLAANEQFF
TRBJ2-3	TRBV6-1	CASKGGASGRTDTQYF
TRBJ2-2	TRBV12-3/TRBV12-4	CASSPRQAGSGELFF
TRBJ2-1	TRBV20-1	CSALTPLSYNEQFF
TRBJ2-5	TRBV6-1	CASSDGGQGWKETQYF
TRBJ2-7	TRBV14	CASSHPGAEQYF
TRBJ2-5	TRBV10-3	CAISEGGQDQETQYF
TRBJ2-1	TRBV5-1	CASTRTGGLAGNNEQFF
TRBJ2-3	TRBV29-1	CSVEGLAGDTQYF
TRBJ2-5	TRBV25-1	CASSEYRVEETQYF
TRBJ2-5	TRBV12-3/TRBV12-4	CASRGAVQETQYF
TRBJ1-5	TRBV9	CASSPHRGDQPQHF
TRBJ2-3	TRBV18	CASSPLGEQQIDTDTQYF
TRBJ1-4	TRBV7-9	CASTVDGEKLFF
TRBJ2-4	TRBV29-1	CSVEQGENIQYF
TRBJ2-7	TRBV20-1	CSASSGRALKGEQYF
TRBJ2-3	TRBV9	CASSGNIQGSDTQYF
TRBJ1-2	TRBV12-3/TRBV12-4	CASSSLTTGYTF
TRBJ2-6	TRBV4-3	CASSPRRAGSSGANVLTF
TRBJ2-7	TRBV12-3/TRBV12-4	CASSHPRDGSSYEQYF
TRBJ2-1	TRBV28	CASTRLRGQSSYNEQFF
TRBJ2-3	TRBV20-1	CSAPETGTSTDTQYF
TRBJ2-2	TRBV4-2	CASSRGTPGGSNTGELFF
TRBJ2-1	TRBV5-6	CASSLGGSGFYNEQFF
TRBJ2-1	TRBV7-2	CVAGTSGSYNEQFF
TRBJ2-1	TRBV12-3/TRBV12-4	CASSLRDGVAGGTYNEQFF
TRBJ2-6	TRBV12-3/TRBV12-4	CASTSGLRGANVLTF
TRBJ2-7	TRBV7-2	CASSSMRPGFSYEQYF
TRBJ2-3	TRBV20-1	CSARVTGTDTQYF
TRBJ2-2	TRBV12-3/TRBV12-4	CASSLGYDTGELFF
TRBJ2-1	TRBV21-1	CASSKEDSLRPMGEQFF
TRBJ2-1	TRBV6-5	CASSYSVGTSVVGEQFF
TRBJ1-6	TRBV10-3	CAISDEGHNSPLHF